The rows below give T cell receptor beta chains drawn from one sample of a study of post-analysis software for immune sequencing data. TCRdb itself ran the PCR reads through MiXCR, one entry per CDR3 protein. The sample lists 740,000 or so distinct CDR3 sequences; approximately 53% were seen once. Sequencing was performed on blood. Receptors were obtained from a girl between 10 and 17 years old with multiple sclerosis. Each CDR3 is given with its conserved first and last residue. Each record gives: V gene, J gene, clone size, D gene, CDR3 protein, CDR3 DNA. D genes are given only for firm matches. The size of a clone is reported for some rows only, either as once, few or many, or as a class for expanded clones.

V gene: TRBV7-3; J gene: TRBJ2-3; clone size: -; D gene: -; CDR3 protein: CASSLTKDTDTQYF; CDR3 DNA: TGTGCCAGCAGCTTAACGAAGGACACAGATACGCAGTATTTT
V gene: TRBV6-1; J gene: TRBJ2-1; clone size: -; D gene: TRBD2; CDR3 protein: CASSPRSSGRYNEQFF; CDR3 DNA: TGTGCCAGCAGTCCCCGGAGTAGCGGGAGGTACAATGAGCAGTTCTTC
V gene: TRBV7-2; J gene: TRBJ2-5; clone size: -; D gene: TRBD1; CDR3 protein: CASSIQGVPKETQYF; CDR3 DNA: TGTGCCAGCAGCATACAGGGGGTTCCCAAAGAGACCCAGTACTTC
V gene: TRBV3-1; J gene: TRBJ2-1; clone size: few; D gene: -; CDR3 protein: CASSFRTASSYNEQFF; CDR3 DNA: TGTGCCAGCAGCTTCCGGACAGCAAGCTCCTACAATGAGCAGTTCTTC
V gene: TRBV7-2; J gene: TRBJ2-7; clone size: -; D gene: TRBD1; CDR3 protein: CAHRLTGGNEQYF; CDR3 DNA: TGTGCCCACCGGCTGACAGGGGGGAACGAGCAGTACTTC
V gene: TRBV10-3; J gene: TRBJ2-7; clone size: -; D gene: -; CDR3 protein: CAISVVGVEYEQYF; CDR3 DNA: TGTGCCATCAGTGTGGTGGGAGTAGAGTACGAGCAGTACTTC
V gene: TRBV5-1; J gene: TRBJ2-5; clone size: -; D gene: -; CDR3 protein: CASSRGVGAHIVNEQYF; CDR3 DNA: TGCGCCAGCAGCCGGGGCGTTGGGGCGCATATTGTGAATGAGCAGTACTTC
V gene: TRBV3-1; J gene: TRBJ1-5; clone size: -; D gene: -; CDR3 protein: CASSQARKNQPQHF; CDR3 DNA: TGTGCCAGCAGCCAAGCTCGTAAGAATCAGCCCCAGCATTTT
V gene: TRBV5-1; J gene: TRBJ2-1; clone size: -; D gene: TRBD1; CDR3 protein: CASSLARGISYNEQFF; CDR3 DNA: TGCGCCAGCAGCTTGGCCAGGGGGATCTCCTACAATGAGCAGTTCTTC
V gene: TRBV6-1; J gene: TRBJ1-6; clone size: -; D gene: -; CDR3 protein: CASSVPVAPLHF; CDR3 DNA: TGTGCCAGCAGTGTCCCAGTGGCACCCCTCCACTTT
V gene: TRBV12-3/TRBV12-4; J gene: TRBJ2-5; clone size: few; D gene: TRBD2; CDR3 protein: CASSPRRGTSADWGETQYF; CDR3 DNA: TGTGCCAGCAGTCCACGGAGGGGGACTAGCGCGGACTGGGGGGAGACCCAGTACTTC
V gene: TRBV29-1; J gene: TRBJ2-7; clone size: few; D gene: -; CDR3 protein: CSVGGKPYEQYF; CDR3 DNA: TGCAGCGTTGGAGGGAAGCCCTACGAGCAGTACTTC
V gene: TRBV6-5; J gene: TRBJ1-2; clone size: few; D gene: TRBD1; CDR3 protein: CASRPGQSLYGYTF; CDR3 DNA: TGTGCCAGCAGACCGGGACAGAGCCTCTATGGCTACACCTTC
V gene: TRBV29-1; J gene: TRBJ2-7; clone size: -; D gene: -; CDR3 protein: CSIVGGGNSYEQYF; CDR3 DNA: TGCAGCATTGTGGGGGGAGGTAACTCCTACGAGCAGTACTTC
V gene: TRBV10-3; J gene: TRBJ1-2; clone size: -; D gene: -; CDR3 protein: CAISEPGGSGSHGYTF; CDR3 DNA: TGTGCCATCAGTGAGCCCGGGGGCTCAGGATCCCATGGCTACACCTTC
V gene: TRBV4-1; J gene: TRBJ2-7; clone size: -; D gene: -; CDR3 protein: CASSQPGTTYEQYF; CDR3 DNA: TGCGCCAGCAGCCAACCGGGAACAACGTACGAGCAGTACTTC
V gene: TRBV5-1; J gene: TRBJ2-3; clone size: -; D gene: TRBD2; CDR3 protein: CAGQEPGLAGADTQYF; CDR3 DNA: TGCGCCGGTCAAGAACCCGGGCTAGCGGGCGCAGATACGCAGTATTTT
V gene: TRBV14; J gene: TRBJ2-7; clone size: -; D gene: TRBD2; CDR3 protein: CASSHPSGLPSYEQYF; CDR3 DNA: TGTGCCAGCAGCCATCCTAGCGGGTTGCCTTCCTACGAGCAGTACTTC
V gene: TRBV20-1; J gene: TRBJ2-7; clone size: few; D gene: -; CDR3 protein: CSARDRQGFIYEQYF; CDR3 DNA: TGCAGTGCTAGAGATCGGCAGGGTTTCATCTACGAGCAGTACTTC
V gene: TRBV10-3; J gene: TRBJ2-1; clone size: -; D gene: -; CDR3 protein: CAIGQGSLGDNEQFF; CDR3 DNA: TGTGCCATCGGGCAGGGGAGTTTGGGGGACAATGAGCAGTTCTTC
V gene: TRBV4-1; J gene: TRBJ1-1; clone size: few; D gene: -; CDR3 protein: CASWRGWGEMNTEAFF; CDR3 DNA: TGCGCCAGCTGGCGTGGGTGGGGGGAGATGAACACTGAAGCTTTCTTT
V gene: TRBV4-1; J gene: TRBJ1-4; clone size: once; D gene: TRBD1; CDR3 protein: CASSHQQGFNEKLFF; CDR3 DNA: TGCGCCAGCAGCCACCAACAGGGGTTTAATGAAAAACTGTTTTTT
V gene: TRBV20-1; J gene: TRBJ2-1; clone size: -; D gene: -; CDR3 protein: CSARREWKGEQFF; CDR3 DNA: TGCAGTGCTAGAAGAGAATGGAAGGGAGAGCAGTTCTTC
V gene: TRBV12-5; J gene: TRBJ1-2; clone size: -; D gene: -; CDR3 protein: CASGPRKAIYGYTF; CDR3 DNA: TGTGCTAGTGGCCCCCGAAAGGCCATCTATGGCTACACCTTC
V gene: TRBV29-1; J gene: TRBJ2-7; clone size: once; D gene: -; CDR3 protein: CSARPAAHYEQYF; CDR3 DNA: TGCAGCGCCCGCCCCGCCGCCCACTACGAGCAGTACTTC
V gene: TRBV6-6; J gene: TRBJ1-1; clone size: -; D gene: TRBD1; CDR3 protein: CASRQTGGASDTEAFF; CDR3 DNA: TGTGCCAGCAGACAGACAGGGGGAGCTTCGGACACTGAAGCTTTCTTT
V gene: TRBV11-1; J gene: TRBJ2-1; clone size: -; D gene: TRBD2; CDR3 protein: CASSLRPAGGPFVSSYNEQFF; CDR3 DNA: TGTGCCAGCAGCTTACGTCCCGCGGGAGGGCCGTTCGTGAGCTCCTACAATGAGCAGTTCTTC
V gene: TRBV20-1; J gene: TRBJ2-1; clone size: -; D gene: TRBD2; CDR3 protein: CSAGRRERGNEQFF; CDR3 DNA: TGCAGTGCTGGGAGGAGGGAGCGGGGGAATGAGCAGTTCTTC
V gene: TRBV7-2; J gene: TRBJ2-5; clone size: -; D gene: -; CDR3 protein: CASSSQGYRETQYF; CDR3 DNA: TGTGCCAGCAGCTCCCAGGGGTATAGGGAGACCCAGTACTTC
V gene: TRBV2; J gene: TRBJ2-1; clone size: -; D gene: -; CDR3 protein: CASSETSGVEQFF; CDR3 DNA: TGTGCCAGCAGTGAAACGTCGGGGGTTGAGCAGTTCTTC
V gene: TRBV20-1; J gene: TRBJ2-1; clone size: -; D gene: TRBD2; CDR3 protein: CSASKPSGGNEQFF; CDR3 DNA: TGCAGTGCTAGTAAGCCTAGCGGGGGGAATGAGCAGTTCTTC
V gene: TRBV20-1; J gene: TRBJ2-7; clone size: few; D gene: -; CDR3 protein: CSASPITVSYEQYF; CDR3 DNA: TGCAGTGCTAGCCCTATCACAGTCTCCTACGAGCAGTACTTC
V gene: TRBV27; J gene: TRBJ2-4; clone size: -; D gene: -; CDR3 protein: CASSLIGGAKNIQYF; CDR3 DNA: TGTGCCAGCAGCCTCATAGGGGGAGCCAAAAACATTCAGTACTTC
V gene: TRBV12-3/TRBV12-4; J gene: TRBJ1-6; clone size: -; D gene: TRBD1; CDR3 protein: CASSPMAVGDRGRSSYNSPLHF; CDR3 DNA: TGTGCCAGCAGTCCGATGGCTGTCGGGGACAGGGGGCGAAGCTCCTATAATTCACCCCTCCACTTT
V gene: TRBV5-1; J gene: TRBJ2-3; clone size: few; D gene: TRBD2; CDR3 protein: CATRLAGGTDTQYF; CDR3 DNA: TGCGCCACCCGACTAGCGGGGGGCACAGATACGCAGTATTTT
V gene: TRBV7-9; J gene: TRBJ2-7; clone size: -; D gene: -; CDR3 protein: CASSLVGFEAFTYEQYF; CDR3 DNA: TGTGCCAGCAGCTTAGTCGGCTTCGAGGCCTTTACCTACGAGCAGTACTTC
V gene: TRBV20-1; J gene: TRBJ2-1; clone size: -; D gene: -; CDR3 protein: CSAGISPMPHEQFF; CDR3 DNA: TGCAGTGCTGGAATTTCTCCTATGCCCCATGAGCAGTTCTTC
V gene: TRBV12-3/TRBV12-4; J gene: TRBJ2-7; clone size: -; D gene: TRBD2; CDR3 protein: CASGRGAYEQYF; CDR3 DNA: TGTGCCAGCGGTCGGGGGGCCTACGAGCAGTACTTC
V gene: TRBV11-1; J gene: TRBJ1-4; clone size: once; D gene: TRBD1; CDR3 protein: CASSSYPGDRWDLATNEKLFF; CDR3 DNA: TGTGCCAGCAGCAGTTATCCTGGGGACAGATGGGATTTAGCAACTAATGAAAAACTGTTTTTT
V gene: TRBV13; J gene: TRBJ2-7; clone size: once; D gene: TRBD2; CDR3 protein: CASSLEGGRASYEQYF; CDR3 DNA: TGTGCCAGCAGCTTAGAAGGCGGGAGGGCCTCCTACGAGCAGTACTTC
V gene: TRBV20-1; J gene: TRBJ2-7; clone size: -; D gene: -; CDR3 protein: CSARNPGLYEQYF; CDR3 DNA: TGCAGTGCTAGAAACCCGGGCCTCTACGAGCAGTACTTC
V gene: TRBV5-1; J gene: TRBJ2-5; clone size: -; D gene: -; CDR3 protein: CASSKDSQETQYF; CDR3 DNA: TGCGCCAGCAGCAAAGACAGCCAAGAGACCCAGTACTTC
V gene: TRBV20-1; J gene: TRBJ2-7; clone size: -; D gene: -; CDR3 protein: CSASETEQESSYEQYF; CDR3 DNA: TGCAGTGCTAGTGAGACAGAACAAGAAAGCTCCTACGAGCAGTACTTC
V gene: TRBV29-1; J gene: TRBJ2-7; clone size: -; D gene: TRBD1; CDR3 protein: CSVAGTGEGEQYF; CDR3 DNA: TGCAGCGTTGCGGGGACAGGGGAGGGCGAGCAGTACTTC
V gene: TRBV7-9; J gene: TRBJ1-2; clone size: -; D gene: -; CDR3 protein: CASSFDGYLGRPGGYTF; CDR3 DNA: TGTGCCAGCAGCTTCGATGGTTACCTAGGACGACCTGGTGGCTACACCTTC
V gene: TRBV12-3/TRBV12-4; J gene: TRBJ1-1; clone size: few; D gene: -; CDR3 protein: CASSFGGGFAEAFF; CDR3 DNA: TGTGCCAGCAGTTTCGGGGGCGGCTTTGCTGAAGCTTTCTTT
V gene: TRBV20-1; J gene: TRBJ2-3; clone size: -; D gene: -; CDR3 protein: CSARTGEVDTQYF; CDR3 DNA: TGCAGTGCTAGAACAGGGGAGGTGGATACGCAGTATTTT
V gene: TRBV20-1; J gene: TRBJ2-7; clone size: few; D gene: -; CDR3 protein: CSAIVPWGYEQYF; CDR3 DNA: TGCAGTGCTATAGTCCCCTGGGGCTACGAGCAGTACTTC
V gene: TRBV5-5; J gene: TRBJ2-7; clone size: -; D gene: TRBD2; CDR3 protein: CASSYAGLANYEQYF; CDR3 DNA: TGTGCCAGCAGCTATGCGGGACTAGCGAACTACGAGCAGTACTTC
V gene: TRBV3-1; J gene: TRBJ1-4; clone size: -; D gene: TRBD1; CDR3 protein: CASSRRTGTGELTNEKLFF; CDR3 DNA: TGTGCCAGCAGCCGAAGGACCGGGACAGGGGAATTGACTAATGAAAAACTGTTTTTT